This is a list of T cell receptor beta chains from one sample in a study of blood T cell repertoires in COVID-19. Here immunoSEQ multiplex PCR was the method, and the copy in TCRdb shows in-frame clones only, minus some. The sample includes 53,000 or so clones, approximately 91% of them seen just once. The sample comprised peripheral blood. The receptors shown here come from a human donor in a cohort sampled during active COVID-19. Each CDR3 is given with its conserved first and last residue. Not all rows give a size; the values are once, few, many and, for expanded clones, a class.

j_gene	v_gene	abundance	CDR3aa
TRBJ1-1	TRBV28	NA	CASSYDTLRAFF
TRBJ1-2	TRBV30	NA	CAWSVGTGSGYTF
TRBJ1-1	TRBV5-1	once	CASSLRSGIGTEAFF
TRBJ2-4	TRBV7-6	NA	CASSLGTGTKNIQYF
TRBJ2-7	TRBV3-1/TRBV3-2	NA	CASSPNTGTRPYEQYF
TRBJ2-3	TRBV4-1	NA	CASSLDPVGTSTDTQYF
TRBJ1-5	TRBV6-1	NA	CASSEVYSRSQPQHF
TRBJ2-1	TRBV5-1	NA	CASSLGTRTSGSSYNEQFF
TRBJ2-4	TRBV2	NA	CASSQGQLDIQYF
TRBJ2-5	TRBV30	NA	CAWSPGLEETQYF
TRBJ1-1	TRBV24-1	NA	CATRAGTGHPEAFF
TRBJ1-1	TRBV5-6	NA	CASSYPTGYTEAFF
TRBJ1-3	TRBV4-1	NA	CASSQVPSEAGNTIYF
TRBJ1-2	TRBV10-3	NA	CAITDSYGYTF
TRBJ2-5	TRBV28	NA	CASTDTGQETQYF
TRBJ2-2	TRBV7-2	NA	CASSGTVLAGVTGELFF
TRBJ2-3	TRBV27	NA	CASQRGGDTDTQYF
TRBJ1-5	TRBV6-6	NA	CASSYGGPQHF
TRBJ2-1	TRBV2	NA	CASERTSRGNEQFF
TRBJ2-1	TRBV19	NA	CASSMGGGNEQFF
TRBJ2-1	TRBV24-1	NA	CATSDGTSGGRKQFF
TRBJ2-1	TRBV30	NA	CAWSAGQEVNEQFF
TRBJ1-6	TRBV3-1/TRBV3-2	NA	CASSPTDRVKSPLHF